This TCR beta chain was recorded in a study of cytotoxic CD8 clonotypes in ibrutinib-treated CLL. On the study more broadly: Response samples were drawn at a median of approximately 11 months of treatment, range 6 to 36.

About 2.1 micrograms of genomic DNA (from cryopreserved PBMCs) were used for TCR beta libraries. This table comes from immunoSEQ multiplex PCR, and its TCRdb copy is limited to in-frame clones, with some not included. Here the sample spans roughly 200,000 clones, 75% to 85% being singletons. In regard to this clone: Its target is unknown.

Study results and limitations: Samples were collected at differing times from sustained-remission and progressing patients.

The CDR3 runs 13 residues. CDR1 and CDR2 from the germline V gene are MNHEY and SVGAGI. Trimming took off 6 bases at V and 4 bases at J, with 9 bases between the two ends. The starting material was PBMCs, obtained after 12 months of ibrutinib treatment. This TCR derives from a human donor with chronic lymphocytic leukemia. The chain joins TRBV6-5 to TRBJ2-2; D ambiguous. CDR3 nucleotides: TGTGCCAGCAGGAGCCAGACCACCGGGGAGCTGTTTTTT. Protein sequence: CASRSQTTGELFF.